Following are 5 T cell receptor beta chains from one sample sequenced in a study of blood T cell repertoires in COVID-19. Assay used: immunoSEQ multiplex PCR; TCRdb lists only in-frame clones, some missing. The sample holds tens of thousands of clones; about four fifths are singletons and the top ten take over 5%. Source material: peripheral blood. These receptors originate from a human donor in a cohort sampled during active COVID-19.

J is TRBJ2-4 and V is TRBV11-2, with D maybe TRBD2 (6 bases). Germline CDR1 reads SGHAT; CDR2 reads FQNNGV. This CDR3 region has 13 residues. With 3 bases removed from V and 3 bases from J, the gap between germline ends came to 6 bases. CDR3 nucleotide sequence: TGTGCCAGCAGCTTGGGGGGCAAAAACATTCAGTACTTC. It translates to CASSLGGKNIQYF.

The genes are TRBV11-2 and TRBJ2-7, with D possibly being TRBD1 (6 bases). The germline V gene encodes CDR1 SGHAT and CDR2 FQNNGV. The length of the CDR3 is 15 residues. V lost 4 bases to trimming and J lost 2 bases, with 15 bases between them. The chain's CDR3 is CASSSPARGTYEQYF. The CDR3 nucleotides read TGTGCCAGCAGCTCACCCGCCAGGGGAACCTACGAGCAGTACTTC.

The V call is TRBV6-5, the J call TRBJ2-7; D is possibly TRBD1 (5 bases). The V and J ends lost 6 bases and 3 bases respectively, with 12 bases between them. Germline loops: CDR1 MNHEY, CDR2 SVGAGI. The CDR3 runs to 13 residues. The CDR3 region has the DNA TGTGCCAGCAGGCAGACAGCTATCTACGAGCAGTACTTC. This gives the protein CASRQTAIYEQYF.

The CDR3: CASSPSTGKTQYF. In nucleotides, the CDR3 is TGCGCCAGCAGCCCCTCGACAGGGAAGACCCAGTACTTC. The rearrangement links TRBV5-1 to TRBJ2-5; 7 nucleotides align to TRBD1. Per germline, CDR1 SGHRS and CDR2 YFSETQ. This CDR3 is 13 amino acids long. The ends lost 4 bases at V and 6 bases at J; junction bases unmatched: 6.

The count of this clone is one. The chain carries TRBV6-5 and TRBJ1-6; possibly TRBD1 for D (5 bases). V was cut by 7 bases and J by 7 bases, with 11 bases left in between. Germline CDR1 and CDR2: MNHEY and SVGAGI. The length of the CDR3 is 13 residues. CDR3 loop: CASKTGPNSPLHF. For the CDR3, the DNA is TGTGCCAGCAAAACAGGCCCAAATTCACCCCTCCACTTT.